This T cell receptor (beta chain) originates from a study of OX40 agonist ivuxolimab in advanced cancers. About the research overall: Hepatocellular carcinoma, melanoma, renal cell or head and neck cancer affected the dose-escalation patients. Study results and limitations: Among the lowest peripheral clonal expansion occurred in 0.1-3.0 mg/kg partial responders. Low levels of normalized T-cell clonal expansion also appeared in some nonresponders. CD4+ and CD8+ T cells in blood underwent clonal expansion by week 6 at 0.1 to 3.0 mg/kg.

Measured with immunoSEQ multiplex PCR; TCRdb has only the in-frame clones, and not every one. The data hold 70,000 or so clones, with around 86% observed a single time. This clone was seen a handful of times. Its antigen is still unknown. This specimen consisted of CD4+ or CD8+ T cells sorted from blood, obtained in a trial of the OX40 agonist ivuxolimab. The TCR comes from an adult with an advanced solid tumor such as melanoma, head and neck, liver or kidney cancer.

The CDR3 DNA reads TGCGCCAGCAGCCCTTCTCAGTTGACAGGGGGCTACAATGAGCAGTTCTTC. Amino acid sequence: CASSPSQLTGGYNEQFF. This rearrangement joins TRBV5-1 to TRBJ2-1, with 9 bases matching TRBD1. The V segment lost 4 bases and the J segment 3 bases; nucleotides outside the gene matches: 11. The CDR3 has 17 residues. Germline CDR1 and CDR2: SGHRS and YFSETQ.